Presented here are 13 T cell receptor beta chains from one specimen sequenced in a study of control samples from healthy donors and cancer patients. Here immunoSEQ multiplex PCR was the method, and the copy in TCRdb shows in-frame clones only, minus some. Altogether about 130,000 clones are present, about 95% being singletons, with the ten largest covering approximately 14%. Source material: PBMCs. Receptors were obtained from a man aged 55 to 70 with colorectal cancer.

J is TRBJ2-7 and V is TRBV29-1; a weak D match, TRBD1 (5 bases). Trimming took off 6 bases at V and 3 bases at J, with 9 bases between the two ends. Germline values: CDR1 SQVTM, CDR2 ANQGSEA. The CDR3 contains 11 residues. Here the CDR3 DNA reads TGCAGCGTCGGACATGTCTACGAGCAGTACTTC. Translated, it gives CSVGHVYEQYF.

CDR3 in DNA: TGTGCCTGGAGTGTAGCCCAGAACACTGAAGCTTTCTTT. This translates into CAWSVAQNTEAFF. This chain links TRBV30 with TRBJ1-1; D is undetermined. The CDR3 consists of 13 residues. Germline-derived CDR1 and CDR2 are GTSNPN and SVGIG (reference sequence). Deletions cut 0 bases from V and 1 base from J, with 6 bases between.

Worth noting for this clone: The sample holds other DNA sequences that translate to the same CDR3. The chain has TRBV9 and TRBJ1-6; TRBD1 agrees at 7 bases. The CDR3 has 15 amino acids. The V and J ends lost 3 bases and 7 bases, in that order; junction bases with no gene match: 7. Germline CDR1 and CDR2: SGDLS and YYNGEE. As DNA, the CDR3 is TGTGCCAGCAGCGCCCGACAGGGAGGGAATTCACCCCTCCACTTT. It specifies CASSARQGGNSPLHF. The whole variable domain, remainder taken from reference TRBV9 and TRBJ1-6, is DSGVTQTPKHLITATGQRVTLRCSPRSGDLSVYWYQQSLDQGLQFLIQYYNGEERAKGNILERFSAQQFPDLHSELNLSSLELGDSALYFCASSARQGGNSPLHFGNGTRLTVT.

V gene TRBV5-8 combines with J gene TRBJ2-2; 9 bases line up with TRBD1. CDR3 length: 17 residues. Germline V gives CDR1 SGHTS, CDR2 YDEGEE. V shed 1 base, J shed 4 bases, and the junction held 8 bases outside the gene matches. CDR3 amino acids: CASSLSSGTGFTGELFF. The CDR3, as DNA: TGTGCCAGCAGCTTGTCCTCCGGGACAGGGTTCACCGGGGAGCTGTTTTTT.

The rearrangement uses TRBV2 and TRBJ1-2, with 10 nucleotides matching TRBD1. Germline V gene sequence: CDR1 SNHLY, CDR2 FYNNEI. The CDR3 totals 16 residues. The ends lost 0 bases at V and 6 bases at J; junction bases unmatched: 7. The CDR3 sequence: CASSEAGTGVYNGYTF. The CDR3 bases are TGTGCCAGCAGTGAAGCGGGGACAGGGGTGTATAATGGCTACACCTTC.

The rearrangement uses TRBV19 and TRBJ2-1; a weak D match, TRBD2 (7 bases). The germline V and J ends were trimmed by 4 bases and 2 bases, with 9 bases remaining between them. Germline V gives CDR1 LNHDA, CDR2 SQIVND (reference sequence). The length of the CDR3 is 14 residues. The CDR3 bases are TGTGCCAGTAGTAGGGGGGGGCCCTACAATGAGCAGTTCTTC. Its translation: CASSRGGPYNEQFF.

CDR3 protein: CASSLNRDTSLIYGYTF. CDR3 coding DNA: TGTGCCAGCAGCTTAAACCGGGACACCAGCCTTATCTATGGCTACACCTTC. The genes are TRBV11-2 and TRBJ1-2; perhaps TRBD1 as D (6 bases). Germline CDR1 is SGHAT and CDR2 is FQNNGV. Between the trimmed V and J ends, which lost 2 bases and 4 bases, there was a span of 20 bases. This CDR3 is 17 amino acids long.

The J gene is TRBJ2-5, the V gene TRBV5-1; 11 nucleotides agree with TRBD2. The CDR3 length is 16 residues. Trimming at V came to 4 bases and at J to 1 base, leaving 6 bases not matched to a gene. Germline CDR1 is SGHRS and CDR2 is YFSETQ. The CDR3 spells CASSRDSGGVQETQYF. CDR3 nucleotides: TGCGCCAGCAGCCGCGATAGCGGGGGGGTCCAAGAGACCCAGTACTTC.

The sample holds one count of this clone. V and J are TRBV4-2 and TRBJ2-3, with 7 bases that match TRBD2. Germline loops: CDR1 LGHNA, CDR2 YNFKEQ. This CDR3 has 16 amino acids. V lost 0 bases to trimming and J lost 3 bases; unmatched junction nucleotides: 6. The CDR3 DNA follows: TGTGCCAGCAGCCAAGAAAGGACTAGTTTAACAGATACGCAGTATTTT. It codes for CASSQERTSLTDTQYF.

The chain uses TRBV12-3 or TRBV12-4 and TRBJ2-7, with TRBD1 identical over 9 bases. With V trimmed by 5 bases and J by 9 bases, 5 bases remained unmatched. This CDR3 has 12 amino acids. The CDR3 DNA reads as TGTGCCAGCAGTCCGACAGGGGGGCGGCAGTACTTC. This encodes CASSPTGGRQYF.

The CDR3 DNA follows: TGTGCCAGCAGTGAAAGCGTGACAGTCTATGGCTACACCTTC. Its translation: CASSESVTVYGYTF. The genes are TRBV6-1 and TRBJ1-2; TRBD1 might be the D (5 bases). The CDR3 runs to 14 residues. CDR1 and CDR2 from the germline V gene are MNHNS and SASEGT. The V end lost 2 bases, the J end lost 4 bases, and 11 bases lay between the germline ends.

The rearrangement uses TRBV7-4 and TRBJ1-3; D not certain. CDR1 and CDR2 from the germline V gene are SGHVT and SQSDAQ. V lost 6 bases to trimming and J lost 4 bases, with 7 bases between them. This CDR3 spans 12 amino acids. CDR3 sequence reads: CASSTQGNTIYF. The CDR3 region has the DNA TGTGCCAGCAGTACTCAGGGAAACACCATATATTTT.

J is TRBJ2-1 and V is TRBV7-6, with D possibly being TRBD2 (7 bases). Trimming stripped 0 bases from V and 4 bases from J, with 10 bases between. Germline V gene sequence: CDR1 SGHVS, CDR2 FNYEAQ. This CDR3 contains 15 residues. CDR3 protein: CASSLAGGLYNEQFF. CDR3 nucleotide sequence: TGTGCCAGCAGCTTAGCGGGGGGGCTTTACAATGAGCAGTTCTTC. Based on the CDR3 plus reference TRBV7-6 and TRBJ2-1, the full variable domain is GAGVSQSPRYKVTKRGQDVALRCDPISGHVSLYWYRQALGQGPEFLTYFNYEAQQDKSGLPNDRFSAERPEGSISTLTIQRTEQRDSAMYRCASSLAGGLYNEQFFGPGTRLTVL.